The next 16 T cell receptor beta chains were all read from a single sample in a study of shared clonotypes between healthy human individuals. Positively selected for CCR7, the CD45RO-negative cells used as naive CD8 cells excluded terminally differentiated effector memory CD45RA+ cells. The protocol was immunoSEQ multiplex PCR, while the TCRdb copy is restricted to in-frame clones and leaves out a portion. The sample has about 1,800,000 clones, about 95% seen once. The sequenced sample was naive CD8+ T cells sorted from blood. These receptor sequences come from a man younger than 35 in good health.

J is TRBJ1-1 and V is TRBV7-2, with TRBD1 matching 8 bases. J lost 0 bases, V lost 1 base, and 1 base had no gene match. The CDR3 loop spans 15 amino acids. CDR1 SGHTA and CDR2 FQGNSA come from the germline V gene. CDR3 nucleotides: TGTGCCAGCAGCTTAGGGGACAGGTTGAACACTGAAGCTTTCTTT. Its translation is CASSLGDRLNTEAFF. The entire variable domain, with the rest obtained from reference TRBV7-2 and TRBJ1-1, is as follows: GAGVSQSPSNKVTEKGKDVELRCDPISGHTALYWYRQSLGQGLEFLIYFQGNSAPDKSGLPSDRFSAERTGGSVSTLTIQRTQQEDSAVYLCASSLGDRLNTEAFFGQGTRLTVV.

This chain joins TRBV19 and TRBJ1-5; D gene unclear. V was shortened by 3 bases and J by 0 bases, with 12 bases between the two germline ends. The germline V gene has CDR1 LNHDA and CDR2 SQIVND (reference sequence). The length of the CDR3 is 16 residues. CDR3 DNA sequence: TGTGCCAGTAGTATTTTCGGCACATATAGCAATCAGCCCCAGCATTTT. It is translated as CASSIFGTYSNQPQHF.

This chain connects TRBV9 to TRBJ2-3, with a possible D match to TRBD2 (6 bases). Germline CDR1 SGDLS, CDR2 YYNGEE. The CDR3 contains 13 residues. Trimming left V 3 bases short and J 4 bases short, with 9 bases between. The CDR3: CASSEGLPDTQYF. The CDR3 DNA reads TGTGCCAGCAGCGAGGGACTCCCAGATACGCAGTATTTT.

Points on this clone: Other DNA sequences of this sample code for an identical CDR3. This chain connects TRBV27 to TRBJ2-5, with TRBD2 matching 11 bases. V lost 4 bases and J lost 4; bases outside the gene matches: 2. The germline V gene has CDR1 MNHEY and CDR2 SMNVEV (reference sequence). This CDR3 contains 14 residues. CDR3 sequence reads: CASSSGTSGETQYF. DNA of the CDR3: TGTGCCAGCAGTTCGGGGACTAGCGGAGAGACCCAGTACTTC.

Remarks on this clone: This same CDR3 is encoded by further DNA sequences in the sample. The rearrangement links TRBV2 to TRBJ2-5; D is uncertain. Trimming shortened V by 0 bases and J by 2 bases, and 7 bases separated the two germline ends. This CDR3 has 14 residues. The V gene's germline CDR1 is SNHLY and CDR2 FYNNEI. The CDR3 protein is CASSEANSQETQYF. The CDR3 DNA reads TGTGCCAGCAGTGAAGCGAACTCGCAAGAGACCCAGTACTTC.

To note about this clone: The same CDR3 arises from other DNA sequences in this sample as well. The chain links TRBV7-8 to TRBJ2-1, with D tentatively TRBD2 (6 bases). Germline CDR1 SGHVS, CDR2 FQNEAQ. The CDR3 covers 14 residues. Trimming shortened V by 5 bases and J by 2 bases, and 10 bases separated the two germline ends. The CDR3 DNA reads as TGTGCCAGCAGCCCGGGAGTGACCTACAATGAGCAGTTCTTC. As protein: CASSPGVTYNEQFF.

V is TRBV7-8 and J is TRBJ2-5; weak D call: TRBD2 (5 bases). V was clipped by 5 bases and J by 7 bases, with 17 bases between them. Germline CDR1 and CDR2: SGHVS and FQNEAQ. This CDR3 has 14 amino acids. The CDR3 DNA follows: TGTGCCAGCAGCATGACCCTAACAGAGGGGACCCAGTACTTC. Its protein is CASSMTLTEGTQYF.

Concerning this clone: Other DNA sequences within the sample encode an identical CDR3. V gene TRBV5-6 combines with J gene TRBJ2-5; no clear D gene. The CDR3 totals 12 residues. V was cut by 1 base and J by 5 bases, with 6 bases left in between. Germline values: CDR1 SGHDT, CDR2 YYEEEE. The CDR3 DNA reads TGTGCCAGCAGCTTGCTGGAGGAGACCCAGTACTTC. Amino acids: CASSLLEETQYF. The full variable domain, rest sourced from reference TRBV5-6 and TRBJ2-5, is DAGVTQSPTHLIKTRGQQVTLRCSPKSGHDTVSWYQQALGQGPQFIFQYYEEEERQRGNFPDRFSGHQFPNYSSELNVNALLLGDSALYLCASSLLEETQYFGPGTRLLVL.

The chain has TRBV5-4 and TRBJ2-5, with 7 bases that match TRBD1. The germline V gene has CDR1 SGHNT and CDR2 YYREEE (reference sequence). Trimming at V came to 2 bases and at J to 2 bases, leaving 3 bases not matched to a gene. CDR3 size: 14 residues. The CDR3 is CASSLGTVQETQYF. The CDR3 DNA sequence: TGTGCCAGCAGCTTAGGGACAGTTCAAGAGACCCAGTACTTC.

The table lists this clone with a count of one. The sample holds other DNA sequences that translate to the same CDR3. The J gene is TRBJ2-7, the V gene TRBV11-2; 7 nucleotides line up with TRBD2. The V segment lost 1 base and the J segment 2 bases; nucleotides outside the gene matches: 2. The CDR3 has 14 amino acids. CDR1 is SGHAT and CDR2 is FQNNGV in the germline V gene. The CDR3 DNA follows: TGTGCCAGCAGCTTAGGCGGGGGAGCCTACGAGCAGTACTTC. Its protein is CASSLGGGAYEQYF.

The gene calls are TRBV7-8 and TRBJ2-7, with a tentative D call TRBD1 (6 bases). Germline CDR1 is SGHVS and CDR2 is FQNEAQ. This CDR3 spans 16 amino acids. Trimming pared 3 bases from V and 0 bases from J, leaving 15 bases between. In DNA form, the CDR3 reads TGTGCCAGCAGCTTCGATCTTGGGGGCGGCTCCTACGAGCAGTACTTC. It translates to CASSFDLGGGSYEQYF. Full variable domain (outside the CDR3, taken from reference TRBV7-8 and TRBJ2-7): GAGVSQSPRYKVAKRGQDVALRCDPISGHVSLFWYQQALGQGPEFLTYFQNEAQLDKSGLPSDRFFAERPEGSVSTLKIQRTQQEDSAVYLCASSFDLGGGSYEQYFGPGTRLTVT.

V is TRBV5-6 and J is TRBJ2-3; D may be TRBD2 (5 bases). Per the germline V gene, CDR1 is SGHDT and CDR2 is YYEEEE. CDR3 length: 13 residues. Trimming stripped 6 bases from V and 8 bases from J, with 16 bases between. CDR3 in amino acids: CASNIVAGITQYF. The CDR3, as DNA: TGTGCCAGCAACATTGTGGCCGGGATTACGCAGTATTTT. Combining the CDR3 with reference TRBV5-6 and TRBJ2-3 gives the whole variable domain DAGVTQSPTHLIKTRGQQVTLRCSPKSGHDTVSWYQQALGQGPQFIFQYYEEEERQRGNFPDRFSGHQFPNYSSELNVNALLLGDSALYLCASNIVAGITQYFGPGTRLTVL.

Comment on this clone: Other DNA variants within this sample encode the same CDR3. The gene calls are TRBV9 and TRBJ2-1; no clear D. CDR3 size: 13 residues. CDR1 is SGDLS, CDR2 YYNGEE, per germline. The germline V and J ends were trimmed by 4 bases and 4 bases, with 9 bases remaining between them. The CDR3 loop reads CASSPPRYNEQFF. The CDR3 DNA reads TGTGCCAGCAGCCCCCCTAGGTACAATGAGCAGTTCTTC.

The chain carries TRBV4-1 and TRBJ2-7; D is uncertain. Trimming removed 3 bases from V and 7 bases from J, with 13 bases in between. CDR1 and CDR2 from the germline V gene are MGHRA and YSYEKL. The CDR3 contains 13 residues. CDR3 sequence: CASSQGIGWEQYF. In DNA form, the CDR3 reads TGCGCCAGCAGCCAGGGGATCGGATGGGAGCAGTACTTC.

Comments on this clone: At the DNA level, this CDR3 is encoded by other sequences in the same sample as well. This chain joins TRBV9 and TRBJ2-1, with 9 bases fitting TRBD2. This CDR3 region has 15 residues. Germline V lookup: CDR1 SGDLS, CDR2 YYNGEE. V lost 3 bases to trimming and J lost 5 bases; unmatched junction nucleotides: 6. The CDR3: CASSAQAGGNNEQFF. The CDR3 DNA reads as TGTGCCAGCAGCGCCCAAGCGGGAGGTAACAATGAGCAGTTCTTC.

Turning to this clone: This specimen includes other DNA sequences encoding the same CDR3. CDR3 sequence (DNA): TGTGCCAGCACCGACTCCTACGAGCAGTACTTC. Translated: CASTDSYEQYF. V usage is TRBV6-5 and J usage is TRBJ2-7; D is uncertain. V lost 7 bases, J lost 0 bases, and 4 bases lay in between. Germline CDR1 and CDR2: MNHEY and SVGAGI. The CDR3 loop spans 11 amino acids.